The 19 T cell receptor beta chains in this list originate from one sample, sequenced in a study of T-cell reconstitution after alpha-beta-depleted transplantation in children. It was with unique molecular identifiers that the TCRbeta library was prepared. TCRdb independently ran MiXCR on the PCR reads; one entry per CDR3 protein. The sample lists about a million distinct CDR3 sequences; 25% to 30% were seen once. Here the sequenced sample was PBMCs, mostly from graft donor cells, taken 360 days after TCRalphabeta/CD19-depleted stem cell transplant. The receptor set was obtained from a boy younger than two who had a stem cell transplant for SCID, so the T cells may come from the graft donor.

The chain joins TRBV6-5 to TRBJ2-7; 8 nucleotides line up with TRBD1. V trimming: 6 bases; J trimming: 3 bases; junction bases outside the gene matches: 7. Germline V gene sequence: CDR1 MNHEY, CDR2 SVGAGI. The length of the CDR3 is 14 residues. The chain's CDR3 is CASSTRDRLYEQYF. DNA for the CDR3: TGTGCCAGCAGCACTCGGGACAGGCTCTACGAGCAGTACTTC.

This clonotype was counted at least ten times. The V gene is TRBV5-1, the J gene TRBJ1-1; 8 bases are a match to TRBD1. This CDR3 is 15 amino acids long. CDR1 is SGHRS and CDR2 is YFSETQ in the germline V gene. V lost 2 bases to trimming and J lost 0 bases; unmatched junction nucleotides: 3. This CDR3 reads CASSFRQGLNTEAFF. CDR3 coding DNA: TGCGCCAGCAGCTTCCGACAGGGGTTGAACACTGAAGCTTTCTTT.

The V call is TRBV11-2, the J call TRBJ1-4; possible D gene TRBD1, 5 bases. Germline CDR1 is SGHAT and CDR2 is FQNNGV. There are 15 residues in the CDR3. Trimming took 2 bases from V and 8 from J, leaving 15 bases between them. CDR3 nucleotides: TGTGCCAGCAGCTTATCGGACTTTCAGGGCGAAAAACTGTTTTTT. Amino acid sequence: CASSLSDFQGEKLFF.

The rearrangement joins TRBV2 to TRBJ2-7, with D perhaps matching TRBD1 (6 bases). V was cut by 6 bases and J by 1 base, with 16 bases left in between. CDR1 SNHLY and CDR2 FYNNEI come from the germline V gene. CDR3 length equals 15 residues. The CDR3 coding sequence is TGTGCCAGCAGCGGACAGAGGGGTCAGTCCTACGAGCAGTACTTC. Translated: CASSGQRGQSYEQYF.

The J gene is TRBJ1-1, the V gene TRBV29-1; D not resolved. The CDR3 sequence is 10 residues long. Germline V lookup: CDR1 SQVTM, CDR2 ANQGSEA. V was shortened by 4 bases and J by 6 bases, with 6 bases between the two germline ends. CDR3 DNA sequence: TGCAGCGTTGGGGCTCCTGAAGCTTTCTTT. Translation gives CSVGAPEAFF.

This clonotype turned up a few times. Here the CDR3 DNA reads TGTGCCATCAGGGCCCGTGAGACAGGGGGCCACGAGCAGTACTTC. It codes for CAIRARETGGHEQYF. The V and J genes are TRBV10-3 and TRBJ2-7; 10 nucleotides line up with TRBD1. The junction had 10 bases not matched to a gene; V was cut back by 6 bases and J by 5 bases. Germline V gives CDR1 ENHRY, CDR2 SYGVKD. The CDR3 spans 15 residues.

The chain employs TRBV20-1 and TRBJ2-2; 7 bases align to TRBD2. The CDR3 loop spans 16 amino acids. Germline values: CDR1 DFQATT, CDR2 SNEGSKA (reference sequence). V shed 0 bases, J shed 1 base, and the junction held 5 bases outside the gene matches. CDR3 residues: CSARDKGLQNTGELFF. CDR3 DNA sequence: TGCAGTGCTAGAGATAAGGGACTACAGAACACCGGGGAGCTGTTTTTT.

This clonotype appeared a few times. The J gene is TRBJ2-7, the V gene TRBV2, with D tentatively TRBD1 or TRBD2 (6 bases each). The V end lost 4 bases, the J end lost 0 bases, and 13 bases lay between the germline ends. The CDR3 length is 15 residues. Germline lookup yields CDR1 SNHLY and CDR2 FYNNEI. Here the CDR3 DNA reads TGTGCCAGCAGTGCCAGGGGACTCTTCTCCTACGAGCAGTACTTC. Translation: CASSARGLFSYEQYF. Variable domain in full (rest from reference TRBV2 and TRBJ2-7): EPEVTQTPSHQVTQMGQEVILRCVPISNHLYFYWYRQILGQKVEFLVSFYNNEISEKSEIFDDQFSVERPDGSNFTLKIRSTKLEDSAMYFCASSARGLFSYEQYFGPGTRLTVT.

The gene calls are TRBV7-4 and TRBJ1-2; D uncertain. Germline CDR1 SGHVT, CDR2 SQSDAQ. The V gene lost 6 bases and the J gene lost 4 bases, with 18 bases spanning the gap. CDR3 length: 15 residues. DNA for the CDR3: TGTGCCAGCAGATCACGTGGTCGGGGAGTCTATGGCTACACCTTC. Encoded protein: CASRSRGRGVYGYTF.

The chain uses TRBV29-1 and TRBJ2-3; a weak D match, TRBD1 (6 bases). Trimming pared 6 bases from V and 1 base from J, leaving 11 bases between. This CDR3 comprises 13 residues. Germline V gene sequence: CDR1 SQVTM, CDR2 ANQGSEA. The CDR3 loop reads CSVDRQGTDTQYF. In DNA form, the CDR3 reads TGCAGCGTAGACCGACAGGGCACAGATACGCAGTATTTT.

DNA of the CDR3: TGTGCCAGCAAGGACAGTCACGAGCAGTACTTC. It is translated as CASKDSHEQYF. This chain joins TRBV2 and TRBJ2-7, with TRBD1 as a possible D gene (6 bases). CDR3 size: 11 residues. Trimming shortened V by 7 bases and J by 5 bases, and 9 bases separated the two germline ends. CDR1 and CDR2 (germline): SNHLY, FYNNEI.

The sample holds a few counts of this clonotype. Written as DNA, the CDR3 is TGTGCCAGCAGTTTTATCATGGCGGGGGACACTGAAGCTTTCTTT. This encodes CASSFIMAGDTEAFF. V is TRBV12-3 or TRBV12-4 and J is TRBJ1-1, with D maybe TRBD1 (5 bases). The CDR3 is 15 residues long. The germline V and J ends were trimmed by 3 bases and 3 bases, with 14 bases remaining between them.

This clonotype was observed a few times. The V call is TRBV5-5, the J call TRBJ1-5; D is perhaps TRBD1 (6 bases). This CDR3 has 17 amino acids. Per germline, CDR1 SGHKS and CDR2 YYEKEE (reference sequence). Trimming removed 3 bases at V and 1 base at J, with 17 bases between. The CDR3 reads CASSSLAPTGSNQPQHF. The CDR3 region has the DNA TGTGCCAGCAGCTCGTTGGCCCCTACAGGGAGCAATCAGCCCCAGCATTTT.

A few counts support this clonotype. The V call is TRBV7-8, the J call TRBJ2-1; no clear D gene. CDR3 size: 14 residues. V was clipped by 3 bases and J by 6 bases, with 12 bases between them. Germline-derived CDR1 and CDR2 are SGHVS and FQNEAQ. The CDR3 DNA follows: TGTGCCAGCAGCTTCAGGTACGTTAGCAATGAGCAGTTCTTC. It specifies CASSFRYVSNEQFF. The full variable domain, rest sourced from reference TRBV7-8 and TRBJ2-1, is GAGVSQSPRYKVAKRGQDVALRCDPISGHVSLFWYQQALGQGPEFLTYFQNEAQLDKSGLPSDRFFAERPEGSVSTLKIQRTQQEDSAVYLCASSFRYVSNEQFFGPGTRLTVL.

This chain joins TRBV7-9 and TRBJ2-5; D is perhaps TRBD2 (5 bases). The V gene lost 5 bases and the J gene lost 3 bases, with 16 bases spanning the gap. Per the germline V gene, CDR1 is SEHNR and CDR2 is FQNEAQ (reference sequence). The length of the CDR3 is 15 residues. The CDR3 sequence is CASSLAGADEETQYF. The CDR3 nucleotides read TGTGCCAGCAGCCTCGCGGGTGCGGATGAAGAGACCCAGTACTTC.

This clonotype appeared a few times. The chain is built from TRBV5-1 and TRBJ2-7, with D perhaps matching TRBD1 (6 bases). The CDR3 runs 13 residues. Germline V CDR1 and CDR2: SGHRS, YFSETQ. Trimming removed 3 bases from V and 7 bases from J, with 14 bases in between. CDR3 sequence: CASSYEGVIEQYF. The CDR3, as DNA: TGCGCCAGCAGCTACGAGGGGGTTATAGAGCAGTACTTC. Supplemented by reference TRBV5-1 and TRBJ2-7, the full variable domain reads KAGVTQTPRYLIKTRGQQVTLSCSPISGHRSVSWYQQTPGQGLQFLFEYFSETQRNKGNFPGRFSGRQFSNSRSEMNVSTLELGDSALYLCASSYEGVIEQYFGPGTRLTVT.

This clonotype was observed a handful of times. The chain joins TRBV7-3 to TRBJ2-5; maybe TRBD2 (6 bases). The V gene lost 1 base and the J gene lost 3 bases, with 15 bases spanning the gap. The germline CDR1 and CDR2 sequences are SGHTA and FQGTGA. The CDR3 runs to 16 residues. CDR3 in amino acids: CASSLKGRGTEETQYF. The CDR3 nucleotides are TGTGCCAGCAGCTTAAAAGGCCGGGGGACCGAAGAGACCCAGTACTTC.

This chain uses TRBV7-3 with TRBJ2-7; TRBD1 matches at 8 bases. This CDR3 spans 15 amino acids. Germline trimming cut 3 bases from V and 4 bases from J; bases unmatched to any gene: 8. Germline CDR1 and CDR2: SGHTA and FQGTGA. The CDR3 bases are TGTGCCAGCAGCTTGATGGACAGGGCCGAATACGAGCAGTACTTC. This gives the protein CASSLMDRAEYEQYF.

In this sample, this clonotype turned up a few times. V is TRBV6-2 or TRBV6-3 and J is TRBJ1-5; D gene uncertain. This CDR3 has 12 residues. Germline V lookup: CDR1 MNHEY, CDR2 SVGEGT. Trimming removed 7 bases from V and 2 bases from J, with 6 bases in between. The CDR3 DNA follows: TGTGCCAGCACCAGAGGCAATCAGCCCCAGCATTTT. The encoded protein is CASTRGNQPQHF.